These T cell receptor beta chains were read from a single sample in a study of STAT3 mutations in large granular lymphocyte leukemia. TCRdb keeps only in-frame clones here, not all; method: immunoSEQ multiplex PCR. The table records roughly 40,000 clones, about 81% of them present only once. The sequenced sample was PBMCs. The receptors were sampled from a human donor with T large granular lymphocyte leukemia. Some clones in this sample may be carry-over from other donors' samples. CDR3s include the opening cysteine and the closing phenylalanine or tryptophan. A D gene is named only where the DNA matches it firmly. Rows give clone size only sometimes, using once, few, many, or a class for an expanded clone.

>15|.|.|TRBJ2-3|TRBV9
CASSVEPGNSDTQYF
TGTGCCAGCAGCGTAGAGCCGGGGAATTCAGATACGCAGTATTTT
>12|.|medium-sized|TRBJ1-1|TRBV28
CASGPGVISAFF
TGTGCCAGCGGACCAGGGGTAATTTCGGCTTTCTTT
>17|.|.|TRBJ2-3|TRBV4-1
CASSLNLLGQVRDTQYF
TGCGCCAGCAGCCTAAACCTCCTGGGACAAGTCCGAGATACGCAGTATTTT
>15|.|.|TRBJ1-5|TRBV19
CASSIFWGSNQPQHF
TGTGCCAGTAGTATCTTTTGGGGAAGCAATCAGCCCCAGCATTTT
>14|.|.|TRBJ2-1|TRBV29-1
CSAIRGLNYNEQFF
TGCAGCGCAATTAGGGGCCTCAATTACAATGAGCAGTTCTTC
>14|TRBD1|.|TRBJ1-4|TRBV15
CATSGGQGPEKLFF
TGTGCCACCAGCGGGGGACAGGGTCCGGAAAAACTGTTTTTT
>16|.|.|TRBJ1-4|TRBV10-2
CASSNAQGRFNEKLFF
TGCGCCAGCAGTAACGCACAGGGTCGATTTAATGAAAAACTGTTTTTT
>14|.|.|TRBJ2-2|TRBV6-6
CASSLLFDTGELFF
TGTGCCAGCAGCCTACTATTTGACACCGGGGAGCTGTTTTTT
>12|.|.|TRBJ2-5|TRBV6-1
CASLDHQETQYF
TGTGCCAGCTTGGACCATCAAGAGACCCAGTACTTC
>14|.|.|TRBJ1-1|TRBV7-2
CASSLEGLNTEAFF
TGTGCCAGCAGCTTAGAGGGATTGAACACTGAAGCTTTCTTT
>13|.|.|TRBJ1-6|TRBV5-6
CASSLDRNSPLHF
TGTGCCAGCAGCTTGGACAGAAATTCACCCCTCCACTTT
>15|.|.|TRBJ1-5|TRBV10-3
CAIRGSGREGQPQHF
TGTGCCATCAGGGGCTCCGGCAGGGAGGGACAGCCCCAGCATTTT
>12|.|.|TRBJ1-2|TRBV10-3
CAISESGGGYTF
TGTGCCATCAGTGAGTCCGGGGGAGGCTACACCTTC
>16|TRBD1|.|TRBJ2-3|TRBV18
CASSRGTGGAADTQYF
TGTGCCAGCTCCCGTGGGACAGGGGGCGCGGCAGATACGCAGTATTTT
>13|.|.|TRBJ1-1|TRBV28
CASSLGSLYEAFF
TGTGCCAGCAGTTTGGGCAGTTTATATGAAGCTTTCTTT
>16|.|.|TRBJ2-1|TRBV4-1
CASSQTLTRGGNEQFF
TGCGCCAGCAGCCAAACCCTCACACGAGGGGGCAATGAGCAGTTCTTC
>15|TRBD1|.|TRBJ1-2|TRBV7-2
CASSSYPTGDYGYTF
TGTGCCAGCAGCTCTTATCCGACAGGGGACTATGGCTACACCTTC
>17|TRBD2|.|TRBJ2-3|TRBV5-4
CASSPGTSGALTDTQYF
TGTGCCAGCAGCCCCGGGACTAGCGGGGCCTTGACAGATACGCAGTATTTT
>15|.|.|TRBJ1-6|TRBV6-5
CASSSTGMIVTPLHF
TGTGCCAGCAGTTCCACAGGGATGATTGTTACACCCCTCCACTTT
>13|.|few|TRBJ2-1|TRBV5-1
CASSESSYNEQFF
TGCGCCAGCAGTGAGAGCTCCTACAATGAGCAGTTCTTC
>17|.|.|TRBJ2-1|TRBV7-9
CASSLGQGQFTYNEQFF
TGTGCCAGCAGCTTAGGGCAGGGACAATTCACCTACAATGAGCAGTTCTTC
>14|.|.|TRBJ1-5|TRBV18
CASSPWGSNQPQHF
TGTGCCAGCTCACCATGGGGGAGCAATCAGCCCCAGCATTTT
>13|.|.|TRBJ1-1|TRBV6-5
CASRAVGNTEAFF
TGTGCCAGCAGAGCGGTGGGGAACACTGAAGCTTTCTTT
>15|TRBD2|.|TRBJ2-3|TRBV2
CASSGGRGYTDTQYF
TGTGCCAGCAGTGGAGGGCGGGGGTACACAGATACGCAGTATTTT
>11|.|.|TRBJ1-1|TRBV5-8
CASIWGTEAFF
TGTGCCAGCATATGGGGAACTGAAGCTTTCTTT
>13|.|.|TRBJ2-7|TRBV27
CASSSLGSYEQYF
TGTGCCAGCAGTTCCCTCGGGAGCTACGAGCAGTACTTC
>14|.|.|TRBJ2-3|TRBV19
CASRKNSGTDTQYF
TGTGCCAGTAGAAAGAATTCTGGTACAGATACGCAGTATTTT
>14|.|.|TRBJ1-1|TRBV6-1
CASSAIETWGEAFF
TGTGCCAGCAGTGCGATCGAAACTTGGGGCGAAGCTTTCTTT
>14|TRBD1|.|TRBJ2-5|TRBV2
CASSRDRRQETQYF
TGTGCCAGCAGTAGGGACAGAAGGCAAGAGACCCAGTACTTC
>14|.|.|TRBJ2-5|TRBV5-1
CASSLGGVQETQYF
TGCGCCAGCAGCTTGGGGGGTGTTCAAGAGACCCAGTACTTC
>12|.|.|TRBJ1-3|TRBV13
CASSLVKNTIYF
TGTGCCAGCAGCTTAGTTAAAAACACCATATATTTT
>14|TRBD1|.|TRBJ1-5|TRBV18
CASSPQGAGQPQHF
TGTGCCAGCTCACCTCAGGGGGCGGGTCAGCCCCAGCATTTT
>13|.|.|TRBJ1-5|TRBV28
CASSLLGNQPQHF
TGTGCCAGCAGTTTGTTAGGGAATCAGCCCCAGCATTTT
>11|.|few|TRBJ1-2|TRBV7-9
CASDRTGNFTF
TGTGCCAGCGATCGGACGGGTAATTTCACCTTC
>17|TRBD2|.|TRBJ2-5|TRBV5-4
CASSPGTSGGLQETQYF
TGTGCCAGCAGCCCCGGGACTAGCGGGGGCCTCCAAGAGACCCAGTACTTC